Below are 14 T cell receptor beta chains sequenced from a single sample in a study of T cell responses to AZD1222 COVID-19 vaccine. The method was immunoSEQ multiplex PCR; TCRdb's version includes in-frame clones alone and lacks a portion of them. The sample contains about 140,000 clones, about nine tenths of which appear only once. This specimen consisted of peripheral blood, obtained on day 0 of AZD1222 vaccination. The receptors were gathered from an adult in good health.

The V gene is TRBV11-3, the J gene TRBJ2-3; TRBD2 agrees at 8 bases. The CDR3 is made up of 17 amino acids. Germline trimming cut 1 base from V and 0 bases from J; bases unmatched to any gene: 6. CDR1 is SGHNT and CDR2 is YENEEA in the germline V gene. This CDR3 reads CASSLGTSGASTDTQYF. The CDR3 DNA sequence: TGTGCCAGCAGCTTAGGTACTAGCGGAGCTAGCACAGATACGCAGTATTTT.

This chain uses TRBV11-3 with TRBJ2-2; 9 nucleotides agree with TRBD1. The junction had 10 bases not matched to a gene; V was cut back by 1 base and J by 7 bases. This CDR3 has 17 residues. The germline V gene has CDR1 SGHNT and CDR2 YENEEA. CDR3 sequence (DNA): TGTGCCAGCAGCTTAGGCAGGGGGACAGGGCGCCACGGGGAGCTGTTTTTT. The encoded protein is CASSLGRGTGRHGELFF.

The chain combines TRBV15 with TRBJ1-3; a possible D gene is TRBD1 (6 bases). CDR1 is LNHNV and CDR2 is YYDKDF in the germline V gene (reference sequence). The CDR3 has 18 residues. With 2 bases removed from V and 0 bases from J, the gap between germline ends came to 17 bases. The chain's CDR3 is CATSRTRGGRRSGNTIYF. CDR3 sequence (DNA): TGTGCCACCAGCAGAACAAGGGGGGGACGTCGCTCTGGAAACACCATATATTTT. The whole variable domain, filled in from reference TRBV15 and TRBJ1-3, reads DAMVIQNPRYQVTQFGKPVTLSCSQTLNHNVMYWYQQKSSQAPKLLFHYYDKDFNNEADTPDNFQSRRPNTSFCFLDIRSPGLGDTAMYLCATSRTRGGRRSGNTIYFGEGSWLTVV.

The chain employs TRBV30 and TRBJ2-1; 7 nucleotides align to TRBD2. Germline V gene data show CDR1 as GTSNPN and CDR2 as SVGIG (reference sequence). CDR3 size: 12 residues. CDR3 protein: CASGAGPNEQFF. In DNA, the CDR3 is TGTGCGAGCGGGGCCGGGCCCAATGAGCAGTTCTTC.

The V gene is TRBV7-2, the J gene TRBJ1-1, with unresolved D. The ends were cut back, 2 bases at V and 4 bases at J, with 5 bases in the middle. Germline V CDR1 and CDR2: SGHTA, FQGNSA. The CDR3 extends over 12 amino acids. The CDR3 DNA follows: TGTGCCAGCAGCTTATCGGGCACTGAAGCTTTCTTT. Its protein is CASSLSGTEAFF.

This chain uses TRBV13 with TRBJ1-2, with D unresolved. Between the trimmed V and J ends, which lost 5 bases and 4 bases, there was a span of 14 bases. The CDR3 is made up of 14 amino acids. Germline CDR1 PRHDT, CDR2 FYEKMQ (reference sequence). Written as DNA, the CDR3 is TGTGCCAGCAGCCTAGCTAATTCAGGCTATGGCTACACCTTC. Amino acids: CASSLANSGYGYTF.

The rearrangement joins TRBV7-9 to TRBJ2-3; tentatively, D is TRBD2 (6 bases). V lost 4 bases to trimming and J lost 0 bases, with 11 bases between them. The CDR3 has 15 amino acids. CDR1 is SEHNR and CDR2 is FQNEAQ in the germline V gene (reference sequence). The CDR3 reads CASSSGTLSTDTQYF. CDR3 bases: TGTGCCAGCAGCTCCGGGACTCTTAGCACAGATACGCAGTATTTT.

This clone showed up just once. This rearrangement joins TRBV7-2 to TRBJ2-2; 7 nucleotides match TRBD2. The V segment lost 1 base and the J segment 9 bases; nucleotides outside the gene matches: 5. CDR1 and CDR2 (germline): SGHTA, FQGNSA. The CDR3 loop spans 14 amino acids. This CDR3 reads CASSLVGRSRELFF. The CDR3 coding sequence is TGTGCCAGCAGCTTAGTCGGGAGGAGCCGGGAGCTGTTTTTT.

The V gene is TRBV30, the J gene TRBJ1-2; TRBD1 is a possible D gene (5 bases). From germline, CDR1 is GTSNPN and CDR2 SVGIG (reference sequence). V was clipped by 1 base and J by 4 bases, with 7 bases between them. The length of the CDR3 is 12 residues. The CDR3 sequence: CAWSGRGYGYTF. The DNA for the CDR3 is TGTGCCTGGAGTGGTAGGGGCTATGGCTACACCTTC.

The sample holds one count of this clone. The rearrangement uses TRBV29-1 and TRBJ1-4; no clear D. The CDR3 covers 12 residues. The germline CDR1 and CDR2 sequences are SQVTM and ANQGSEA. Trimming took 4 bases from V and 5 from J, leaving 8 bases between them. This CDR3 reads CSVVSRNEKLFF. The CDR3 nucleotides read TGCAGCGTTGTAAGCCGCAATGAAAAACTGTTTTTT.

V usage is TRBV12-5 and J usage is TRBJ1-5; 9 bases agree with TRBD1. From germline, CDR1 is LGHNT and CDR2 FRNRAP. CDR3 length: 18 residues. V was pared by 2 bases and J by 4 bases, with 12 bases of the junction left unmatched. The CDR3 DNA reads as TGTGCTAGTGGTTTGTCACCCTCGGGGACAGGGTTTAATCAGCCCCAGCATTTT. It translates to CASGLSPSGTGFNQPQHF.

This chain uses TRBV7-8 with TRBJ2-1; TRBD2 agrees at 13 bases. Germline V CDR1 and CDR2: SGHVS, FQNEAQ. CDR3 length equals 16 residues. Losses at the gene ends were 5 bases for V and 10 bases for J; bases not matched to a gene: 11. The CDR3 nucleotides read TGTGCCAGCAGCCCATACTACGGGGGACTAGCGGGAGAGCAGTTCTTC. Translating it yields CASSPYYGGLAGEQFF.

This clone was observed a few times. The V and J genes are TRBV7-2 and TRBJ1-2; D gene unclear. From germline, CDR1 is SGHTA and CDR2 FQGNSA. V was trimmed by 6 bases and J by 4 bases, leaving 12 bases between them. The CDR3 totals 13 residues. The CDR3 spells CASSPEAIYGYTF. The CDR3 bases are TGTGCCAGCAGTCCTGAGGCTATCTATGGCTACACCTTC.

The chain carries TRBV19 and TRBJ1-5; TRBD1 is a possible D gene (5 bases). The germline gives CDR1 LNHDA, CDR2 SQIVND (reference sequence). The CDR3 loop spans 14 amino acids. V was cut by 3 bases and J by 2 bases, with 8 bases left in between. The CDR3 here is CASSMQQGNQPQHF. The CDR3 coding sequence is TGTGCCAGTAGTATGCAACAGGGCAATCAGCCCCAGCATTTT.